This entry lists 32 T cell receptor beta chains sequenced from one sample in a study of T cell clusters in autoimmune cytopenias. TRB was amplified from around 0.25 ug of peripheral blood genomic DNA per sample. TRB was amplified by touch-down multiplex PCR, primer pools A and B combined. TCRdb reprocessed the multiplex PCR reads and stores each CDR3 protein as one record, lacking DNA. This table lists about 3,200 distinct CDR3 sequences. The sequenced sample was peripheral blood. The receptors shown here come from a human donor with an autoimmune cytopenia or autoimmune hepatitis (not recorded which).

This clonotype registers medium-sized (0.01 to 0.1%) by frequency. The J gene is TRBJ2-2, the V gene TRBV5-4; TCRdb designates TRBD2, a call that cannot be tested without DNA. Germline loops: CDR1 SGHNT, CDR2 YYREEE (reference sequence). CDR3 length: 15 residues. This CDR3 is CASSPGLPNTGELFF.

This clonotype is identified as medium-sized (0.01 to 0.1%) from frequency. The CDR3 loop is CASRRVAGDEETQYF. This chain uses TRBV7-9 with TRBJ2-5; there is no DNA to check the TCRdb D call of TRBD2. This CDR3 spans 15 amino acids. Germline lookup yields CDR1 SEHNR and CDR2 FQNEAQ (reference sequence).

This clonotype counts as medium-sized by frequency. The chain couples TRBV28 to TRBJ2-7. This CDR3 has 11 residues. The V gene's germline CDR1 is MDHEN and CDR2 SYDVKM. CDR3 residues: CASSLVYEQYF.

Judged by frequency, this clonotype is medium-sized. The chain carries TRBV18 and TRBJ2-7; lacking DNA, the TRBD2 call made by TCRdb goes unchecked. Looked up from germline, CDR1 is KGHSH and CDR2 is LQKENI. The CDR3 length is 14 residues. CDR3 in amino acids: CASSPVETSREQYF.

Considering frequency, this clonotype is medium-sized. The V gene is TRBV19, the J gene TRBJ2-2; TCRdb names TRBD1, which stays unverified in the absence of DNA. This CDR3 has 18 residues. Germline V gene data show CDR1 as LNHDA and CDR2 as SQIVND (reference sequence). This CDR3 is CASSLVRDRGQDTGELFF.

Frequency places this clonotype as medium-sized (0.01 to 0.1%). This chain joins TRBV12-3 or TRBV12-4 and TRBJ2-3; TCRdb picks TRBD2, but there is no DNA to check that call. The CDR3 spans 15 residues. The CDR3 sequence: CASSLGRAQADTQYF.

This clonotype is called medium-sized (0.01 to 0.1%) based on its frequency. The chain links TRBV19 to TRBJ2-1; TCRdb's D gene call, TRBD1, goes unchecked for lack of DNA. Looked up from germline, CDR1 is LNHDA and CDR2 is SQIVND (reference sequence). The CDR3 totals 17 residues. This CDR3 reads CASSSPDSLVGGNEQFF.

Frequency places this clonotype as medium-sized (0.01 to 0.1%). The chain employs TRBV6-5 and TRBJ2-5; TCRdb indicates TRBD1, and absent DNA this call remains unverified. From germline, CDR1 is MNHEY and CDR2 SVGAGI. The CDR3 spans 14 residues. CDR3 sequence reads: CASSPGLGWETQYF.

This clonotype is deemed medium-sized by its frequency. The J gene is TRBJ2-1, the V gene TRBV29-1. CDR1 is SQVTM, CDR2 ANQGSEA, per germline. The CDR3 length is 13 residues. CDR3: CSVARGSYNEQFF.

Judged by frequency, this clonotype is medium-sized. The chain employs TRBV7-6 and TRBJ2-3. The CDR3 has 14 residues. From germline, CDR1 is SGHVS and CDR2 FNYEAQ. This chain's CDR3 is CASSLNGETDTQYF.

Judged by frequency, this clonotype is medium-sized. The V and J genes are TRBV19 and TRBJ1-6; absent DNA, TCRdb's TRBD1 call cannot be checked. The germline gives CDR1 LNHDA, CDR2 SQIVND (reference sequence). The CDR3 runs 14 residues. CDR3 loop: CASSLTDSGSPLHF.

This clonotype is identified as medium-sized from frequency. V and J are TRBV7-2 and TRBJ1-2; TCRdb indicates TRBD1, and absent DNA this call remains unverified. Germline loops: CDR1 SGHTA, CDR2 FQGNSA. CDR3 length: 17 residues. CDR3 region: CASSFKQGYWENYGYTF.

Its frequency marks this clonotype as medium-sized. This chain links TRBV7-2 with TRBJ1-5; checking the TCRdb D call of TRBD1 is not possible without DNA. Germline CDR1 reads SGHTA; CDR2 reads FQGNSA. The CDR3 loop spans 15 amino acids. CDR3: CASSLVAGEGQPQHF. The entire variable domain, with the rest obtained from reference TRBV7-2 and TRBJ1-5, is as follows: GAGVSQSPSNKVTEKGKDVELRCDPISGHTALYWYRQSLGQGLEFLIYFQGNSAPDKSGLPSDRFSAERTGGSVSTLTIQRTQQEDSAVYLCASSLVAGEGQPQHFGDGTRLSIL.

This clonotype registers medium-sized by frequency. The CDR3 is CSVEDRLLSGGEQFF. The chain recombines TRBV29-1 with TRBJ2-1. CDR3 length equals 15 residues. Germline V CDR1 and CDR2: SQVTM, ANQGSEA.

This clonotype is labeled large (0.1 to 1%) based on frequency. The chain joins TRBV29-1 to TRBJ2-3; TCRdb selects TRBD1, and the lack of DNA leaves this call unchecked. Germline CDR1 and CDR2: SQVTM and ANQGSEA. The CDR3 runs 17 residues. The CDR3: CSVEGGRGRWGTDTQYF.

This clonotype shows up as medium-sized by frequency. V gene TRBV4-3 combines with J gene TRBJ1-1. Germline V gene data show CDR1 as LGHNA and CDR2 as YSLEER. The CDR3 length is 15 residues. The CDR3 sequence is CASSQHRASNTEAFF.

This clonotype ranks as medium-sized in terms of frequency. This chain joins TRBV5-8 and TRBJ2-1; without DNA, the TCRdb call of TRBD1 cannot be checked. CDR1 is SGHTS and CDR2 is YDEGEE in the germline V gene. There are 16 residues in the CDR3. The CDR3 here is CASSLGGQGRYNEQFF.

This clonotype is medium-sized (0.01 to 0.1%) by frequency. The V gene is TRBV20-1, the J gene TRBJ2-7; absent DNA, TCRdb's TRBD2 call cannot be checked. Germline lookup yields CDR1 DFQATT and CDR2 SNEGSKA (reference sequence). This CDR3 comprises 19 residues. The CDR3 protein is CSATPTYLAGGTDFYEQYF.

This clonotype is deemed medium-sized (0.01 to 0.1%) by its frequency. The V gene is TRBV19, the J gene TRBJ2-3; TCRdb calls TRBD2, which cannot be checked without DNA. Germline CDR1 reads LNHDA; CDR2 reads SQIVND (reference sequence). CDR3 length equals 14 residues. CDR3 residues: CASGTAGVTDTQYF.

Judged by frequency, this clonotype is medium-sized. CDR3 protein: CASSQSDGLNEKLFF. The J gene is TRBJ1-4, the V gene TRBV5-8. Germline CDR1 and CDR2: SGHTS and YDEGEE. This CDR3 contains 15 residues.

In terms of frequency, this clonotype is medium-sized (0.01 to 0.1%). J is TRBJ2-1 and V is TRBV6-1. The CDR3 contains 11 residues. The germline gives CDR1 MNHNS, CDR2 SASEGT. The CDR3 sequence: CASSVRRGEFF.

Judged by frequency, this clonotype is medium-sized. The rearrangement joins TRBV5-6 to TRBJ1-3; TCRdb reports TRBD1, a call that lacks DNA to check it against. The CDR3 totals 16 residues. Looked up from germline, CDR1 is SGHDT and CDR2 is YYEEEE. The CDR3 region is CASSRLTDLTGNTIYF.

This clonotype registers medium-sized by frequency. The chain is built from TRBV6-2 or TRBV6-3 and TRBJ2-3; TCRdb names TRBD2, which stays unverified in the absence of DNA. Germline V lookup: CDR1 MNHEY, CDR2 SVGEGT. The CDR3 loop spans 14 amino acids. The CDR3 loop reads CASSYSPSIDTQYF.

Considering frequency, this clonotype is medium-sized (0.01 to 0.1%). The chain is built from TRBV28 and TRBJ1-1. This CDR3 contains 14 residues. Germline V CDR1 and CDR2: MDHEN, SYDVKM. The CDR3: CASSFVGEATEAFF.

This clonotype registers medium-sized by frequency. The chain combines TRBV24-1 with TRBJ2-3; with no DNA, the TCRdb D assignment of TRBD1 cannot be verified. Germline V gene data show CDR1 as KGHDR and CDR2 as SFDVKD. The CDR3 sequence is 16 residues long. CDR3 protein: CATSDPGTGITDTQYF.

This clonotype is called medium-sized (0.01 to 0.1%) based on its frequency. J is TRBJ2-1 and V is TRBV27; TCRdb names TRBD2, which stays unverified in the absence of DNA. CDR1 and CDR2 (germline): MNHEY, SMNVEV (reference sequence). This CDR3 is built from 16 residues. CDR3 residues: CASSYSSSGSINEQFF.

This clonotype is labeled medium-sized based on frequency. V usage is TRBV29-1 and J usage is TRBJ2-3; TCRdb outputs TRBD1, but without DNA this stays unchecked. CDR3 length equals 16 residues. In germline, CDR1 is SQVTM, CDR2 ANQGSEA. This CDR3 reads CSVVFWTHYLTDTQYF.

Judged by frequency, this clonotype is medium-sized. The rearrangement joins TRBV5-6 to TRBJ1-2; TCRdb outputs TRBD1, but without DNA this stays unchecked. CDR3 length: 13 residues. The germline V gene encodes CDR1 SGHDT and CDR2 YYEEEE. The CDR3 reads CASSRRSGGGYTF. Full variable domain (missing parts from reference TRBV5-6 and TRBJ1-2): DAGVTQSPTHLIKTRGQQVTLRCSPKSGHDTVSWYQQALGQGPQFIFQYYEEEERQRGNFPDRFSGHQFPNYSSELNVNALLLGDSALYLCASSRRSGGGYTFGSGTRLTVV.

By frequency, this clonotype registers medium-sized. V and J are TRBV29-1 and TRBJ2-3; TCRdb gives TRBD1 as the D gene, but with no DNA this cannot be confirmed. CDR3 length: 14 amino acids. CDR1 and CDR2 from the germline V gene are SQVTM and ANQGSEA. CDR3: CSVERGSGADTQYF.

This clonotype is labeled medium-sized (0.01 to 0.1%) based on frequency. CDR3 residues: CASSITRLETQYF. The V call is TRBV19, the J call TRBJ2-5. Looked up from germline, CDR1 is LNHDA and CDR2 is SQIVND (reference sequence). The CDR3 has 13 amino acids.

This clonotype ranks as medium-sized in terms of frequency. The genes are TRBV7-3 and TRBJ2-5; the D call from TCRdb, TRBD2, cannot be confirmed without DNA. Germline V gene data show CDR1 as SGHTA and CDR2 as FQGTGA. The CDR3 is 15 amino acids. The CDR3 here is CASSLELAEYNEQFF.

This clonotype is classed as medium-sized by frequency. The V gene is TRBV19, the J gene TRBJ2-1; TCRdb gives TRBD2 as the D gene, but with no DNA this cannot be confirmed. The V gene's germline CDR1 is LNHDA and CDR2 SQIVND (reference sequence). CDR3 size: 19 residues. The CDR3 protein is CASSLTYPPGWRSYNEQFF. The variable domain in full, with the rest retrieved from reference TRBV19 and TRBJ2-1, is DGGITQSPKYLFRKEGQNVTLSCEQNLNHDAMYWYRQDPGQGLRLIYYSQIVNDFQKGDIAEGYSVSREKKESFPLTVTSAQKNPTAFYLCASSLTYPPGWRSYNEQFFGPGTRLTVL.